This TCR beta chain was captured by sequencing in a study of blood T cell repertoires in COVID-19. The method was immunoSEQ multiplex PCR; TCRdb's version includes in-frame clones alone and lacks a portion of them. The repertoire holds under 200,000 clones, with approximately 80% as singletons. Losses at the gene ends were 1 base for V and 7 bases for J; bases not matched to a gene: 7. CDR3 length: 15 amino acids. CDR1 is MNHNS and CDR2 is SASEGT in the germline V gene. The sequenced material came from PBMCs or T cells enriched from blood (not recorded which). This clonotype was obtained from an older woman who had recovered from COVID-19. The V call is TRBV6-1, the J call TRBJ2-1; 7 bases agree with TRBD2. Written as DNA, the CDR3 is TGTGCCAGCAGTGAAGGGACTAGAGTGTGGAATGAGCAGTTCTTC. The encoded protein is CASSEGTRVWNEQFF.